This passage covers 25 T cell receptor beta chains from one sample sequenced in a study of cytomegalovirus exposure and HLA in healthy donors. The PCR had 60 Vbeta and 13 Jbeta primers. Method: immunoSEQ multiplex PCR; TCRdb's copy keeps in-frame clones and lacks some. The sample lists approximately 100,000 clones, roughly 76% seen once, with about 6.1% in the top ten. Sequencing input: PBMCs. The origin of the receptors is a woman in her forties or fifties in good health and CMV-seropositive.

The rearrangement links TRBV5-1 to TRBJ2-7; possible D gene TRBD2, 6 bases. The CDR3 length is 12 residues. Germline V gives CDR1 SGHRS, CDR2 YFSETQ. CDR3 nucleotides: TGCGCTTCGGGGGATAGCTCCTACGAGCAGTACTTC. It specifies CASGDSSYEQYF.

V and J are TRBV5-5 and TRBJ1-1; D gene uncertain. This CDR3 comprises 16 residues. Germline CDR1 and CDR2: SGHKS and YYEKEE (reference sequence). With 5 bases removed from V and 2 bases from J, the gap between germline ends came to 19 bases. The CDR3 region has the DNA TGTGCCAGCAGTCCCAACGAGGCATTCTCAAACACTGAAGCTTTCTTT. This codes for CASSPNEAFSNTEAFF.

The chain recombines TRBV7-2 with TRBJ2-1; 8 positions match TRBD1. From germline, CDR1 is SGHTA and CDR2 FQGNSA. CDR3 length: 15 amino acids. V trimming: 4 bases; J trimming: 7 bases; junction bases outside the gene matches: 9. CDR3 DNA sequence: TGTGCCAGCAGCTCAGACAGGGGACCGTTTAATGAGCAGTTCTTC. Protein: CASSSDRGPFNEQFF. Filled out from reference TRBV7-2 and TRBJ2-1, the complete variable domain reads GAGVSQSPSNKVTEKGKDVELRCDPISGHTALYWYRQSLGQGLEFLIYFQGNSAPDKSGLPSDRFSAERTGGSVSTLTIQRTQQEDSAVYLCASSSDRGPFNEQFFGPGTRLTVL.

The DNA for the CDR3 is TGTGCCAGCAGTGAACGGGGTTGGGGAACACGCTCCTACGAGCAGTACTTC. As protein: CASSERGWGTRSYEQYF. The V gene is TRBV6-1, the J gene TRBJ2-7, with D maybe TRBD2 (5 bases). The CDR3 has 17 residues. The V gene lost 2 bases and the J gene lost 0 bases, with 17 bases spanning the gap. Germline V lookup: CDR1 MNHNS, CDR2 SASEGT.

This clone was found a few times. V usage is TRBV30 and J usage is TRBJ2-3, with 12 bases identical to TRBD2. The germline V gene encodes CDR1 GTSNPN and CDR2 SVGIG (reference sequence). CDR3 length equals 16 residues. V was clipped by 3 bases and J by 0 bases; unmatched bases: 4. CDR3 amino acids: CAWRNGLAGSTDTQYF. DNA for the CDR3: TGTGCCTGGAGAAACGGACTAGCGGGAAGCACAGATACGCAGTATTTT.

This chain connects TRBV7-6 to TRBJ2-1; the match to TRBD2 covers 8 bases. The CDR3 runs to 16 residues. After removal of 5 bases from V and 2 bases from J, the junction contained 8 bases not matched to a gene. Germline V gene sequence: CDR1 SGHVS, CDR2 FNYEAQ. This chain's CDR3 is CASSPLSGGTYNEQFF. For the CDR3, the DNA is TGTGCCAGCAGCCCATTAAGCGGGGGAACCTACAATGAGCAGTTCTTC.

The J gene is TRBJ2-1, the V gene TRBV9, with 9 bases identical to TRBD2. This CDR3 region has 16 residues. V was pared by 5 bases and J by 7 bases, with 13 bases of the junction left unmatched. Germline CDR1 is SGDLS and CDR2 is YYNGEE. The CDR3 region is CASSQAGGGAWNEQFF. Written as DNA, the CDR3 is TGTGCCAGCAGTCAAGCCGGCGGGGGGGCCTGGAATGAGCAGTTCTTC.

The V gene is TRBV27, the J gene TRBJ1-5; no clear D gene. Germline CDR1 is MNHEY and CDR2 is SMNVEV (reference sequence). The CDR3 extends over 13 amino acids. Trimming pared 2 bases from V and 1 base from J, leaving 3 bases between. The CDR3 here is CASSLQSNQPQHF. DNA for the CDR3: TGTGCCAGCAGTTTACAAAGCAATCAGCCCCAGCATTTT.

The chain employs TRBV2 and TRBJ1-2; weak D call: TRBD1 (5 bases). CDR1 is SNHLY, CDR2 FYNNEI, per germline. CDR3 length equals 13 residues. Trimming stripped 4 bases from V and 4 bases from J, with 10 bases between. CDR3 loop: CASSVQGLYGYTF. CDR3 in DNA: TGTGCCAGCAGTGTTCAGGGACTCTATGGCTACACCTTC.

The rearrangement uses TRBV5-1 and TRBJ1-2, with D possibly being TRBD1 (5 bases). Germline loops: CDR1 SGHRS, CDR2 YFSETQ. This CDR3 is built from 15 residues. Trimming cost V 0 bases and J 8 bases, with 17 bases left between them. This chain's CDR3 is CASSLVPQGAEGYTF. As DNA, the CDR3 is TGCGCCAGCAGCTTGGTCCCCCAGGGTGCGGAGGGCTACACCTTC.

This chain connects TRBV2 to TRBJ1-5; 8 positions agree with TRBD1. This CDR3 has 15 residues. Trimming took 5 bases from V and 4 from J; bases not matched to a gene: 7. From germline, CDR1 is SNHLY and CDR2 FYNNEI. The CDR3 nucleotides read TGTGCCAGCAGTTCGGACAGGGTCGGTAATCAGCCCCAGCATTTT. It codes for CASSSDRVGNQPQHF.

V and J are TRBV4-1 and TRBJ2-1; no clear D gene. This CDR3 region has 15 residues. CDR1 MGHRA and CDR2 YSYEKL come from the germline V gene. V shed 5 bases and J shed 7 bases, with 18 bases lying between them. The CDR3 here is CASSRSGPLLNEQFF. The DNA of the CDR3 is TGCGCCAGCAGCAGGTCGGGTCCCCTTTTGAATGAGCAGTTCTTC.

The chain uses TRBV9 and TRBJ1-2; 7 bases match TRBD1. Unmatched junction bases numbered 10, after V lost 5 bases and J lost 3 bases. This CDR3 has 15 residues. Germline V CDR1 and CDR2: SGDLS, YYNGEE. CDR3 DNA sequence: TGTGCCAGCAGTGCTCGGGACAGCATGGACTATGGCTACACCTTC. Translation gives CASSARDSMDYGYTF. Based on the CDR3 plus reference TRBV9 and TRBJ1-2, the full variable domain is DSGVTQTPKHLITATGQRVTLRCSPRSGDLSVYWYQQSLDQGLQFLIQYYNGEERAKGNILERFSAQQFPDLHSELNLSSLELGDSALYFCASSARDSMDYGYTFGSGTRLTVV.

The rearrangement links TRBV21-1 to TRBJ2-7; the table names TRBD2, a call not compared with the DNA. TRBV21-1 is termed a pseudogene. The CDR3 covers 13 residues. The CDR3 protein is CATPGGVSYEQYF. In DNA form, the CDR3 reads TGTGCCACTCCAGGAGGGGTCTCCTACGAGCAGTACTTC.

The chain couples TRBV19 to TRBJ1-5; 7 bases fit TRBD1. Germline CDR1 and CDR2: LNHDA and SQIVND (reference sequence). Losses at the gene ends were 6 bases for V and 3 bases for J; bases not matched to a gene: 8. CDR3 size: 15 residues. Written as DNA, the CDR3 is TGTGCCAGTAGCCCCTATACAGGGGTCAATCAGCCCCAGCATTTT. The encoded protein is CASSPYTGVNQPQHF.

A single count supports this clone. At one end, the junction sequence differs from germline, possibly due to a read error. The chain recombines TRBV7-9 with TRBJ1-1; possibly TRBD1 for D (5 bases). The germline gives CDR1 SEHNR, CDR2 FQNEAQ (reference sequence). This CDR3 has 14 residues. CDR3 in DNA: TGTTCCAGCAGCTTCCTACAGGCGAGCACTGAAGCTTTCTTT. As protein: CSSSFLQASTEAFF.

V and J are TRBV6-6 and TRBJ1-1; D may be TRBD1 (5 bases). The CDR3 contains 14 residues. The germline V and J ends were trimmed by 10 bases and 4 bases, with 19 bases remaining between them. Germline V gene sequence: CDR1 MNHNY, CDR2 SVGAGI (reference sequence). The CDR3 protein is CATLYWGDFTEAFF. DNA for the CDR3: TGTGCCACACTATATTGGGGGGATTTCACTGAAGCTTTCTTT.

The chain combines TRBV15 with TRBJ2-6, with a weak D call TRBD1 (5 bases). CDR1 is LNHNV, CDR2 YYDKDF, per germline (reference sequence). This CDR3 is 19 amino acids long. V shed 1 base and J shed 0 bases, with 16 bases lying between them. The CDR3 region is CATSRVGAASFSGANVLTF. CDR3 bases: TGTGCCACCAGCAGAGTAGGGGCAGCCTCTTTCTCTGGGGCCAACGTCCTGACTTTC.

This clone was recorded only once. The V gene is TRBV10-1, the J gene TRBJ1-2, with TRBD1 matching over 7 bases. CDR3 length: 20 amino acids. The germline gives CDR1 WNHNN, CDR2 SYGVQD (reference sequence). After removal of 6 bases from V and 4 bases from J, the junction contained 26 bases not matched to a gene. Written as DNA, the CDR3 is TGCGCCAGCAGCTCGGGACAGCCGGTAGCCTGCTCTCATGTTATCTATGGCTACACCTTC. Its translation is CASSSGQPVACSHVIYGYTF.

This rearrangement joins TRBV15 to TRBJ1-2; the match to TRBD1 covers 7 bases. The germline gives CDR1 LNHNV, CDR2 YYDKDF (reference sequence). This CDR3 comprises 15 residues. The ends lost 0 bases at V and 4 bases at J; junction bases unmatched: 5. For the CDR3, the DNA is TGTGCCACCAGCAGAGATGGGACAGCCATCTATGGCTACACCTTC. As protein: CATSRDGTAIYGYTF.

This clone was picked up one time. The V gene is TRBV10-3, the J gene TRBJ2-7, with D possibly TRBD2 on 5 matching bases. CDR3 length: 12 residues. V was shortened by 2 bases and J by 6 bases, with 8 bases between the two germline ends. Germline CDR1 and CDR2: ENHRY and SYGVKD. Here the CDR3 DNA reads TGTGCCATCAGTGAGGTAGCGCCCGAGCAGTACTTC. Its protein product is CAISEVAPEQYF.

This clone was seen once. The V and J genes are TRBV28 and TRBJ1-4; D gene uncertain. V lost 5 bases, J lost 6 bases, and 13 bases lay in between. The germline V gene encodes CDR1 MDHEN and CDR2 SYDVKM. The CDR3 is made up of 14 amino acids. The CDR3 nucleotides are TGTGCCAGCAGTCCGTGGAGGGCGCATGAAAAACTGTTTTTT. Its translation: CASSPWRAHEKLFF.

Regarding this clone: A junction end diverges from the germline sequence, so it may reflect a read error. The chain combines TRBV7-9 with TRBJ2-3, with 12 bases identical to TRBD2. The CDR3 is 17 amino acids. CDR1 is SEHNR and CDR2 is FQNEAQ in the germline V gene (reference sequence). The chain's CDR3 is CSSSFRLAGDVTDTQYF. The DNA of the CDR3 is TGTTCCAGCAGCTTCCGACTAGCGGGGGACGTCACAGATACGCAGTATTTT.

The rearrangement joins TRBV19 to TRBJ2-2; D unclear. Trimming took 7 bases from V and 5 from J, leaving 17 bases between them. This CDR3 spans 15 amino acids. Germline V gives CDR1 LNHDA, CDR2 SQIVND (reference sequence). In DNA, the CDR3 is TGTGCCAGTACCTCCCGGCTCGGAGATACCGGGGAGCTGTTTTTT. Translating gives CASTSRLGDTGELFF.

The rearrangement joins TRBV2 to TRBJ1-1; possible D gene TRBD1, 5 bases. The CDR3 is 16 amino acids. Germline V CDR1 and CDR2: SNHLY, FYNNEI. Between the trimmed V and J ends, which lost 7 bases and 1 base, there was a span of 19 bases. Here the CDR3 reads CASTNIGRGKNTEAFF. The DNA of the CDR3 is TGTGCCAGCACCAATATCGGTCGGGGGAAGAACACTGAAGCTTTCTTT.